The 21 T cell receptor beta chains given below trace back to one sample, sequenced in a study of lymphopenia after photon versus proton radiotherapy. Generated by immunoSEQ multiplex PCR, the TCRdb table keeps only in-frame clones and is missing some. The repertoire holds tens of thousands of clones, with about 83% as singletons. Source: peripheral blood, taken from a patient treated with proton-based radiotherapy. These receptor sequences come from a man in his sixties with pancreatic cancer.

The chain recombines TRBV5-1 with TRBJ1-5; 11 bases match TRBD1. V was clipped by 5 bases and J by 2 bases; unmatched bases: 3. Looked up from germline, CDR1 is SGHRS and CDR2 is YFSETQ. The length of the CDR3 is 15 residues. Written as DNA, the CDR3 is TGCGCCAGCAGTCGGACAGGGGGCGGCAATCAGCCCCAGCATTTT. Protein sequence: CASSRTGGGNQPQHF.

The chain uses TRBV30 and TRBJ1-1; D unclear. CDR1 is GTSNPN, CDR2 SVGIG, per germline (reference sequence). The CDR3 covers 13 residues. V lost 4 bases and J 1 base, leaving 10 bases between the germline ends. Here the CDR3 DNA reads TGTGCCTGGAACATCCTCTCGAACACTGAAGCTTTCTTT. This gives the protein CAWNILSNTEAFF.

This chain uses TRBV19 with TRBJ2-3; 7 bases fit TRBD2. Germline values: CDR1 LNHDA, CDR2 SQIVND (reference sequence). The J segment lost 2 bases and the V segment lost 4 bases, leaving 12 bases of the junction unmatched. The CDR3 has 17 residues. The CDR3 here is CASSTYFAGVYTDTQYF. The CDR3 DNA reads TGTGCCAGTAGTACCTACTTTGCGGGAGTCTACACAGATACGCAGTATTTT.

In this sample, this clone turned up once. The rearrangement links TRBV6-6 to TRBJ2-3, with TRBD2 identical over 9 bases. The CDR3 is 15 residues long. The ends lost 6 bases at V and 3 bases at J; junction bases unmatched: 7. The V gene's germline CDR1 is MNHNY and CDR2 SVGAGI (reference sequence). CDR3 nucleotide sequence: TGTGCCAGCAGAAACCTGGGACTAGCAACAGATACGCAGTATTTT. Protein product: CASRNLGLATDTQYF.

This chain links TRBV28 with TRBJ2-3; 7 positions match TRBD1. The V gene's germline CDR1 is MDHEN and CDR2 SYDVKM. This CDR3 has 16 amino acids. V shed 3 bases, J shed 1 base, and the junction held 7 bases outside the gene matches. CDR3 DNA: TGTGCCAGCAGTTTCAAACAGGGGATTGGCACAGATACGCAGTATTTT. Protein: CASSFKQGIGTDTQYF.

With respect to this clone: One end of the junction is discordant with germline, which a read error may explain. The J gene is TRBJ2-5, the V gene TRBV7-7; 9 bases align to TRBD1. The end of the DNA fits TRBJ2-7 better, so the J call may be wrong. CDR1 is SSHAT, CDR2 FNYEAQ, per germline (reference sequence). The CDR3 runs to 15 residues. For the CDR3, the DNA is TGTGCTAGCAGCTTACCGGGACAGGGACCCTACGAGCAGTACTTC. Translated, it gives CASSLPGQGPYEQYF.

The chain recombines TRBV5-4 with TRBJ1-3; D perhaps matches TRBD1 (5 bases). V was shortened by 1 base and J by 4 bases, with 9 bases between the two germline ends. In germline, CDR1 is SGHNT, CDR2 YYREEE (reference sequence). The CDR3 covers 14 residues. The CDR3 DNA reads TGTGCCAGCAGCTTGCAAGGGGTCGGAAACACCATATATTTT. It is translated as CASSLQGVGNTIYF. Full variable domain (outside the CDR3, taken from reference TRBV5-4 and TRBJ1-3): ETGVTQSPTHLIKTRGQQVTLRCSSQSGHNTVSWYQQALGQGPQFIFQYYREEENGRGNFPPRFSGLQFPNYSSELNVNALELDDSALYLCASSLQGVGNTIYFGEGSWLTVV.

This rearrangement joins TRBV7-3 to TRBJ2-2; 10 bases match TRBD2. V lost 3 bases, J lost 5 bases, and 9 bases stayed unmatched. The germline CDR1 and CDR2 sequences are SGHTA and FQGTGA. The CDR3 sequence is 17 residues long. The CDR3 loop reads CASSFGASGSGTGELFF. The CDR3 coding sequence is TGTGCCAGCAGCTTTGGGGCTAGCGGGAGTGGAACCGGGGAGCTGTTTTTT. Full variable domain (outside the CDR3, taken from reference TRBV7-3 and TRBJ2-2): GAGVSQTPSNKVTEKGKYVELRCDPISGHTALYWYRQSLGQGPEFLIYFQGTGAADDSGLPNDRFFAVRPEGSVSTLKIQRTERGDSAVYLCASSFGASGSGTGELFFGEGSRLTVL.

This chain uses TRBV6-5 with TRBJ2-1, with D unresolved. V was shortened by 3 bases and J by 6 bases, with 15 bases between the two germline ends. CDR1 and CDR2 from the germline V gene are MNHEY and SVGAGI. CDR3 length: 15 residues. The CDR3 spells CASSYVPSSINEQFF. The CDR3 coding sequence is TGTGCCAGCAGTTATGTCCCATCTAGTATCAATGAGCAGTTCTTC.

The chain recombines TRBV5-6 with TRBJ2-7; D unresolved. The CDR3 has 13 amino acids. CDR1 SGHDT and CDR2 YYEEEE come from the germline V gene. V was clipped by 4 bases and J by 3 bases, with 11 bases between them. CDR3 sequence: CASSPSFGYEQYF. The CDR3, as DNA: TGTGCCAGCAGCCCGAGTTTCGGCTACGAGCAGTACTTC.

The chain employs TRBV5-1 and TRBJ2-7; either TRBD1 or TRBD2 may supply D (5 bases each). The CDR3 contains 14 residues. Trimming took off 4 bases at V and 7 bases at J, with 18 bases between the two ends. Germline V gene sequence: CDR1 SGHRS, CDR2 YFSETQ. For the CDR3, the DNA is TGCGCCAGCAGCCCGGGGAATGGGGCGGGTGAGCAGTACTTC. Translated, it gives CASSPGNGAGEQYF.

V usage is TRBV5-4 and J usage is TRBJ2-7; D call uncertain. Germline V gene data show CDR1 as SGHNT and CDR2 as YYREEE (reference sequence). The V end was cut by 4 bases, the J end by 4 bases, with 18 bases between. This CDR3 spans 15 amino acids. CDR3 nucleotide sequence: TGTGCCAGCAGCCCCTCCGACATATTGGGGTACGAGCAGTACTTC. Amino acids: CASSPSDILGYEQYF.

V usage is TRBV7-9 and J usage is TRBJ2-7; 12 bases agree with TRBD2. This CDR3 has 18 residues. Germline assignment: CDR1 SEHNR and CDR2 FQNEAQ (reference sequence). J gave up 6 bases and V 4 bases, and 16 bases lay outside the gene matches. The CDR3 DNA is TGTGCCAGCAGCTCTAGCGGGAGGGCCAGTACCCGGCTGTTCGAGCAGTACTTC. As protein: CASSSSGRASTRLFEQYF.

This clone was recorded once. The V call is TRBV29-1, the J call TRBJ2-7, with D possibly matching TRBD1 (6 bases). Trimming removed 6 bases from V and 5 bases from J, with 14 bases in between. CDR3 length: 12 amino acids. Germline V CDR1 and CDR2: SQVTM, ANQGSEA. The CDR3 coding sequence is TGCAGCGTCGTAACAGGGTTCCACGAGCAGTACTTC. It encodes CSVVTGFHEQYF.

This chain joins TRBV20-1 and TRBJ1-1; no clear D. V was pared by 7 bases and J by 0 bases, with 3 bases between. The germline V gene has CDR1 DFQATT and CDR2 SNEGSKA (reference sequence). This CDR3 has 10 residues. The CDR3 loop reads CSVVNTEAFF. CDR3 nucleotide sequence: TGCAGTGTAGTGAACACTGAAGCTTTCTTT.

The chain carries TRBV15 and TRBJ2-4; 9 bases match TRBD1. V was clipped by 5 bases and J by 7 bases; unmatched bases: 0. CDR3 length: 12 residues. The germline gives CDR1 LNHNV, CDR2 YYDKDF (reference sequence). The CDR3 region is CATSGTGNIQYF. Here the CDR3 DNA reads TGTGCCACCAGCGGGACAGGGAACATTCAGTACTTC.

This chain links TRBV19 with TRBJ1-1; D not certain. The CDR3 contains 13 residues. Germline CDR1 and CDR2: LNHDA and SQIVND (reference sequence). Trimming removed 5 bases from V and 6 bases from J, with 13 bases in between. The CDR3 nucleotides are TGTGCCAGTAGTTCCCCCAGGAGACCTGAAGCTTTCTTT. Protein sequence: CASSSPRRPEAFF.

The chain has TRBV7-2 and TRBJ1-2; D is perhaps TRBD1 (6 bases). V lost 5 bases, J lost 4 bases, and 11 bases lay in between. Germline V gives CDR1 SGHTA, CDR2 FQGNSA. The CDR3 totals 13 residues. For the CDR3, the DNA is TGTGCCAGCAGCGCCACAGGGTTCTATGGCTACACCTTC. Its translation: CASSATGFYGYTF.

V and J are TRBV5-8 and TRBJ2-7; TRBD1 is a possible D gene (5 bases). Per the germline V gene, CDR1 is SGHTS and CDR2 is YDEGEE. The CDR3 spans 16 residues. The germline V and J ends were trimmed by 0 bases and 2 bases, with 15 bases remaining between them. DNA for the CDR3: TGTGCCAGCAGCTTGGCCCGGACAAAAAACCCCTACGAGCAGTACTTC. Translation: CASSLARTKNPYEQYF.

The gene calls are TRBV2 and TRBJ2-1, with D perhaps TRBD1 or TRBD2 (5 bases each). The CDR3 totals 15 residues. V was cut by 3 bases and J by 0 bases, with 9 bases left in between. CDR1 SNHLY and CDR2 FYNNEI come from the germline V gene. CDR3 residues: CASSDRGSSYNEQFF. The CDR3 bases are TGTGCCAGCAGTGACCGGGGCAGCTCCTACAATGAGCAGTTCTTC.

The chain joins TRBV7-8 to TRBJ2-7; no firm D call. The V and J ends lost 6 bases and 3 bases respectively, with 6 bases between them. CDR3 length: 11 residues. CDR1 and CDR2 (germline): SGHVS, FQNEAQ. The DNA for the CDR3 is TGTGCCAGCAGGTCGAACTACGAGCAGTACTTC. As protein: CASRSNYEQYF.